This T cell receptor (beta chain) comes out of a study of blood T cell repertoires in COVID-19. Study at large: Collection of acute and convalescent COVID-19 samples took place in the United States, Italy and Spain.

Sequenced by immunoSEQ multiplex PCR; TCRdb stores in-frame clones only, minus some. The table has hundreds of thousands of clones, around nine tenths seen once. CDR3 length: 16 residues. The V gene end was trimmed by 5 bases and the J gene end by 6 bases; junction bases not matched to a gene: 9. Germline-derived CDR1 and CDR2 are MDHEN and SYDVKM. The specimen was peripheral blood. The receptor's source is a man younger than 30 with active or convalescent COVID-19. The chain employs TRBV28 and TRBJ1-6; TRBD1 agrees at 8 bases. The CDR3, as DNA: TGTGCCAGCAGTCCCACGACAGGGGCCCCTAATTCACCCCTCCACTTT. Amino acid sequence: CASSPTTGAPNSPLHF.